A single sample is the source of the 15 T cell receptor beta chains below, sequenced in a study of T cells in women clearing cervical HPV infection. Method: immunoSEQ multiplex PCR; TCRdb's copy keeps in-frame clones and lacks some. This sample contains around 35,000 clones. Sequencing used blood buffy coat. All receptors come from a woman between 18 and 69 years old with a cervical HPV16 infection that either progressed to CIN3+ or cleared (not recorded which).

On this clone: The CDR3 end is not reached by the read, which stops 3 residues before it; the germline J gene fills it in. Other DNA sequences in the sample encode the same CDR3. This chain links TRBV29-1 with TRBJ2-1, with D perhaps matching TRBD1 (6 bases). V lost 7 bases to trimming and J lost 7 bases, with 14 bases between them. Germline CDR1 reads SQVTM; CDR2 reads ANQGSEA. The CDR3 spans 12 residues. CDR3 residues: CSAGTSGNEQFF. The sequenced CDR3 bases are TGCAGCGCCGGGACATCGGGGAATGAG.

Concerning this clone itself: Read coverage stops 3 residues before the CDR3 terminus; the germline J gene supplies the remainder. This chain uses TRBV5-4 with TRBJ1-2; D is perhaps TRBD1 (6 bases). This CDR3 region has 14 residues. Trimming pared 4 bases from V and 4 bases from J, leaving 14 bases between. Per germline, CDR1 SGHNT and CDR2 YYREEE (reference sequence). CDR3 loop: CASSPRTAPYGYTF. The DNA read from the CDR3 is TGTGCCAGCAGCCCCCGGACAGCCCCCTATGGC.

On this clone: With the read ending 3 residues before the CDR3 end, the germline J gene is used to fill in that end. This chain uses TRBV29-1 with TRBJ2-5; D uncertain. V was cut by 3 bases and J by 1 base, with 12 bases left in between. This CDR3 region has 14 residues. Germline CDR1 and CDR2: SQVTM and ANQGSEA. The sequenced CDR3 bases are TGCAGCGTTGACAGTAAAACCCTCCAAGAGACC. This translates into CSVDSKTLQET. The CDR3 reads in full as CSVDSKTLQETQYF.

A word on this clone: The read stops 3 residues short of the end of the CDR3; the missing end is completed from the germline J gene. This chain connects TRBV12-3 or TRBV12-4 to TRBJ1-6; 9 bases line up with TRBD1. The CDR3 has 15 residues. CDR3 region: CASSLLVQGARSLHF. Partial CDR3 DNA: TGTGCCAGCAGTTTATTGGTACAGGGGGCAAGATCC.

The sequenced CDR3 bases are TGCAGTGCTAACAGACTACCCTCTAGCACAGATACG. This codes for CSANRLPSSTDT. The full CDR3 sequence reads CSANRLPSSTDTQYF. The chain combines TRBV20-1 with TRBJ2-3; maybe TRBD2 (5 bases). The DNA ends 3 residues before the CDR3 does, and the rest of the CDR3 is filled in from the germline J gene. The V and J ends lost 4 bases and 0 bases respectively, with 14 bases between them. This CDR3 spans 15 amino acids. Germline loops: CDR1 DFQATT, CDR2 SNEGSKA (reference sequence).

A word on this clone: Coverage ceases 3 residues before the CDR3 finishes, and the germline J gene fills in the end. This chain connects TRBV2 to TRBJ2-7, with 8 bases aligning to TRBD1. Per the germline V gene, CDR1 is SNHLY and CDR2 is FYNNEI. CDR3 length: 14 amino acids. After removal of 6 bases from V and 5 bases from J, the junction contained 9 bases not matched to a gene. The CDR3 loop reads CASRNLGQVDEQYF. The covered CDR3 bases are TGTGCCAGCAGGAACCTGGGACAGGTCGACGAG.

With respect to this clone: The DNA ends 3 residues before the CDR3 does, and the rest of the CDR3 is filled in from the germline J gene. This rearrangement joins TRBV28 to TRBJ1-4; D gene uncertain. V was pared by 5 bases and J by 0 bases, with 7 bases between. In germline, CDR1 is MDHEN, CDR2 SYDVKM. CDR3 size: 14 residues. Partial CDR3 DNA: TGTGCCAGCAGTCCGACACCAACTAATGAAAAA. Protein sequence: CASSPTPTNEK. The entire CDR3 is CASSPTPTNEKLFF.

With regard to this clone: The read finishes 3 residues shy of the CDR3 end, and the germline J gene is used to complete it. This sequence joins TRBV5-1 and TRBJ2-7, with TRBD1 matching 11 bases. The CDR3 covers 15 residues. Germline V gene data show CDR1 as SGHRS and CDR2 as YFSETQ. Trimming cost V 0 bases and J 3 bases; bases outside gene matches: 2. CDR3 DNA (partial): TGCGCCAGCAGCTTGGCCGGGACAGGGGGCTACGAG. It codes for CASSLAGTGGYE. The full CDR3 is CASSLAGTGGYEQYF.

About this clone itself: The read ends 3 residues shy of where the CDR3 ends; the end is completed using the germline J gene. The rearrangement uses TRBV6-1 and TRBJ1-5; 10 positions agree with TRBD1. J gave up 4 bases and V 2 bases, and 2 bases lay outside the gene matches. CDR3 length equals 15 residues. Germline V gives CDR1 MNHNS, CDR2 SASEGT. The sequenced CDR3 bases are TGTGCCAGCAGTGAACTGGGACAGGGGAATCAGCCC. Translated, it gives CASSELGQGNQP. Given in full, the CDR3 is CASSELGQGNQPQHF.

CDR3 DNA, as far as it was read: TGTGCCAGCAGCTCGCCACAGGGGGTCGGTTCACCC. As protein: CASSSPQGVGSP. The full CDR3 sequence reads CASSSPQGVGSPLHF. The V call is TRBV11-1, the J call TRBJ1-6; 8 positions match TRBD1. Read data end 3 residues before the CDR3 end; the end is taken from the germline J gene. CDR1 SGHAT and CDR2 FQDESV come from the germline V gene (reference sequence). V was clipped by 4 bases and J by 9 bases; unmatched bases: 8. The CDR3 has 15 residues.

On this clone: The CDR3 goes on 3 residues after the read ends, and that part is filled in from the germline J gene. The chain combines TRBV7-2 with TRBJ2-1, with TRBD2 matching 8 bases. Per germline, CDR1 SGHTA and CDR2 FQGNSA. This CDR3 is 13 amino acids long. Trimming took 10 bases from V and 5 from J; bases not matched to a gene: 7. The CDR3 sequence is CATSLAAHNEQFF. CDR3 bases read: TGTGCCACCTCACTAGCGGCACACAATGAG.

CDR3: CSASDDRVYGYTF. The sequenced CDR3 bases are TGCAGTGCTAGTGACGACAGGGTCTATGGC. The chain combines TRBV20-1 with TRBJ1-2; TRBD1 matches 7 bases. The CDR3 goes on 3 residues after the read ends, and that part is filled in from the germline J gene. The germline V gene encodes CDR1 DFQATT and CDR2 SNEGSKA (reference sequence). The V gene end was trimmed by 3 bases and the J gene end by 4 bases; junction bases not matched to a gene: 5. The CDR3 consists of 13 residues.

Worth noting for this clone: The read ends 3 residues shy of where the CDR3 ends; the end is completed using the germline J gene. V and J are TRBV19 and TRBJ1-2, with 7 bases lining up with TRBD1. The CDR3 contains 15 residues. CDR1 and CDR2 from the germline V gene are LNHDA and SQIVND (reference sequence). Incomplete CDR3 DNA: TGTGCCAGTACGGGTGGAGGACAGGAAGACTACGAC. It translates to CASTGGGQEDYD. The full CDR3 protein is CASTGGGQEDYDYTF.

This CDR3 reads CASSLAGETEAFF. The sequenced CDR3 bases are TGTGCCAGCAGCTTGGCAGGTGAGACTGAA. The chain joins TRBV5-5 to TRBJ1-1; D not certain. Read coverage stops 3 residues before the CDR3 terminus; the germline J gene supplies the remainder. Germline CDR1 SGHKS, CDR2 YYEKEE (reference sequence). This CDR3 is 13 amino acids long. V shed 0 bases and J shed 5 bases, with 8 bases lying between them.

On this clone itself: Sequencing ends 3 residues short of the CDR3 end; the germline J gene provides the rest. The chain combines TRBV5-5 with TRBJ1-2; maybe TRBD1 (6 bases). CDR1 and CDR2 from the germline V gene are SGHKS and YYEKEE (reference sequence). Deletions cut 0 bases from V and 0 bases from J, with 9 bases between. The CDR3 is made up of 15 amino acids. CDR3 DNA (partial): TGTGCCAGCAGCTTGGAGGACAGCTCTAACTATGGC. Protein: CASSLEDSSNYG. The CDR3 as a whole reads CASSLEDSSNYGYTF.